The clone carrying this TCR beta chain is labeled as medium-sized (0.01 to 0.1%). The antigen is not known. The same CDR3 arises from other DNA sequences in this sample as well. The data derive from a study of memory CD4+ T cells and cytomegalovirus serostatus. Study as a whole: Healthy Belgian adult donors included about nine CMV-positive and 24 CMV-negative people. Study-wide results and caveats: Median bootstrapped AUC for CMV status was around 0.95 originally, approximately 0.93 US-trained. Of roughly 180 reported CMV TCRbeta sequences, 60 to 85 were found in memory CD4+ repertoires.

Single viable CD3+CD4+CD8-CD45RO+ cells were sorted as the memory CD4+ T cells. Original analysis: Out-of-frame sequences were removed, leaving 2 million or so distinct TCRbeta sequences. TCRdb's table, derived via immunoSEQ multiplex PCR, lists solely in-frame clones and lacks some. For V, J and clone size, that table is used; D and trimming come from the DNA. The table has about 73,000 clones, around four fifths seen once. V dropped 5 bases and J dropped 3; count of bases not matched to a gene: 3. CDR1 is ENHRY, CDR2 SYGVKD, per germline. The CDR3 runs 13 residues. Sequences were obtained from memory CD4+ T cells from blood. This TCR derives from an adult in good health and CMV-seropositive. This sequence joins TRBV10-3 and TRBJ1-1; 7 bases are a match to TRBD1. CDR3 sequence reads: CAISNTGDTEAFF. CDR3 in DNA: TGTGCCATCAGTAATACAGGGGACACTGAAGCTTTCTTT.